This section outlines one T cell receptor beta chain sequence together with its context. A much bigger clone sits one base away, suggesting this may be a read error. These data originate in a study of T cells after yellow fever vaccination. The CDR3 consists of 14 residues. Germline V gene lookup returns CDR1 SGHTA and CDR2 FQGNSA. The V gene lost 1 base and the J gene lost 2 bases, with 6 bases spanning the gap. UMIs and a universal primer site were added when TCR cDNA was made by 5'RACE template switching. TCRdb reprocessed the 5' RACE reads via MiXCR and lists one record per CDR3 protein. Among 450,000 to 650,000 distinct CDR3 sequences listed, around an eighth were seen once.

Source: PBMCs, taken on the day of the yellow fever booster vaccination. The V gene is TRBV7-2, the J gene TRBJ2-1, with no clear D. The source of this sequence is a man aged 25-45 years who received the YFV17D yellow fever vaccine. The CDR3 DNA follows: TGTGCCAGCAGCTTAGGGACCCCCTACAATGAGCAGTTCTTC. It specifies CASSLGTPYNEQFF.